The 6 T cell receptor beta chains in this list originate from one sample, sequenced in a study of tumor-infiltrating lymphocytes in primary liver carcinoma. Germline DNA was extracted alongside blood RNA, which was obtained from unsorted whole blood. A primer matching the constant region was used to make TCR beta cDNA from approximately 500 ng of total RNA. Slightly modified ARM-PCR with three nested multiplex PCR rounds yielded TCR beta libraries. PCR rounds one and two used TRBV1-TRBV30 forward primers with a C-beta reverse primer for around 11 cycles each. TCRdb reanalysed the multiplex PCR reads using MiXCR and keeps one entry per CDR3 protein. Altogether 310,000 or so distinct CDR3 sequences are present, around three fifths being singletons, with the ten largest covering over 15%. The sequencing input was peripheral blood. Source of these receptors: a woman aged 25 to 39 with primary liver carcinoma and hepatitis B virus infection.

V gene TRBV7-8 combines with J gene TRBJ2-1; TRBD2 matches 7 bases. V trimming: 0 bases; J trimming: 2 bases; junction bases outside the gene matches: 4. This CDR3 contains 16 residues. Germline lookup yields CDR1 SGHVS and CDR2 FQNEAQ. CDR3 in amino acids: CASSLAGLDPYNEQFF. The CDR3 nucleotides read TGTGCCAGCAGCTTAGCTGGACTAGATCCCTACAATGAGCAGTTCTTC.

This sequence joins TRBV7-9 and TRBJ2-3; D gene uncertain. CDR1 is SEHNR, CDR2 FQNEAQ, per germline (reference sequence). This CDR3 is built from 14 residues. V was shortened by 1 base and J by 0 bases, with 5 bases between the two germline ends. The CDR3 nucleotides are TGTGCCAGCAGCTTAGGAGCTAGCACAGATACGCAGTATTTT. It yields the protein CASSLGASTDTQYF. The complete variable domain, with remaining parts taken from reference TRBV7-9 and TRBJ2-3, reads DTGVSQNPRHKITKRGQNVTFRCDPISEHNRLYWYRQTLGQGPEFLTYFQNEAQLEKSRLLSDRFSAERPKGSFSTLEIQRTEQGDSAMYLCASSLGASTDTQYFGPGTRLTVL.

This clonotype was picked up many times. J is TRBJ2-2 and V is TRBV6-2 or TRBV6-3; 7 bases are shared with TRBD1. V shed 10 bases, J shed 2 bases, and the junction held 10 bases outside the gene matches. The length of the CDR3 is 15 residues. Germline lookup yields CDR1 MNHEY and CDR2 SVGEGT. CDR3 coding DNA: TGTGCCACCTCGGCGACAGGGAAAAACACCGGGGAGCTGTTTTTT. Its protein product is CATSATGKNTGELFF.

The chain has TRBV28 and TRBJ2-7, with 7 bases fitting TRBD1. Germline lookup yields CDR1 MDHEN and CDR2 SYDVKM. The CDR3 totals 14 residues. After removal of 3 bases from V and 1 base from J, the junction contained 3 bases not matched to a gene. As DNA, the CDR3 is TGTGCCAGCAGTTTGAGGGGGCAATCCTACGAGCAGTACTTC. The encoded protein is CASSLRGQSYEQYF.

This chain uses TRBV12-5 with TRBJ2-3; TRBD2 aligns across 11 bases. CDR3 length: 17 residues. Trimming removed 7 bases from V and 2 bases from J; junction bases left unmatched: 11. Germline loops: CDR1 LGHNT, CDR2 FRNRAP. CDR3 sequence (DNA): TGTGCTAGTGAGTCCCCGACTAGCGGGGTCACCACAGATACGCAGTATTTT. Protein: CASESPTSGVTTDTQYF.

The chain joins TRBV29-1 to TRBJ1-5; possibly TRBD1 for D (6 bases). The V and J ends lost 4 bases and 6 bases respectively, with 13 bases between them. CDR1 is SQVTM and CDR2 is ANQGSEA in the germline V gene. There are 13 residues in the CDR3. CDR3: CSVVGQIIQPQHF. CDR3 in DNA: TGCAGCGTTGTCGGACAGATCATTCAGCCCCAGCATTTT.